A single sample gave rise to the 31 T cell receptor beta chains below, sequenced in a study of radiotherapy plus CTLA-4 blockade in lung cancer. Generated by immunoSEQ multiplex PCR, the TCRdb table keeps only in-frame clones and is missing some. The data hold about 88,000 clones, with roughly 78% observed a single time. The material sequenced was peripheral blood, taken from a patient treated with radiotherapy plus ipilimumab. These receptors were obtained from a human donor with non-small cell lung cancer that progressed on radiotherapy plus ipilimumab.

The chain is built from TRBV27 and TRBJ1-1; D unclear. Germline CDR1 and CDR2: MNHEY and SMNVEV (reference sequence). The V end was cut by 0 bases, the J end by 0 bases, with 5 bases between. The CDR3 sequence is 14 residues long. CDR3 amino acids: CASSLSPVNTEAFF. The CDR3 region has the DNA TGTGCCAGCAGTTTATCACCCGTGAACACTGAAGCTTTCTTT.

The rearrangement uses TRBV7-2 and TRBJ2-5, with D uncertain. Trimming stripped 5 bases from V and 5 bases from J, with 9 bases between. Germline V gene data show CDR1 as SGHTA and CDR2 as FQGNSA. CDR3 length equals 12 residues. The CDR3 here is CASSRREETQYF. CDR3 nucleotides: TGTGCCAGCAGCCGACGAGAGGAGACCCAGTACTTC.

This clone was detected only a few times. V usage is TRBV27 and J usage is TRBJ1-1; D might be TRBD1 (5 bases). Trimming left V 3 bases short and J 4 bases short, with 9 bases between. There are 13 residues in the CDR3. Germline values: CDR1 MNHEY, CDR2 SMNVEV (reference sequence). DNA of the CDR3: TGTGCCAGCAGTTTTGGGAGGGGCACTGAAGCTTTCTTT. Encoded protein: CASSFGRGTEAFF.

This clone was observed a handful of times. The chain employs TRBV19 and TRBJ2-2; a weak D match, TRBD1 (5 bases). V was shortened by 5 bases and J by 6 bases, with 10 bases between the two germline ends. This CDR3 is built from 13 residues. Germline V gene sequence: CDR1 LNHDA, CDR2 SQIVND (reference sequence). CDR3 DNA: TGTGCCAGTAGTCCGATCAGGGCCGGGGAGCTGTTTTTT. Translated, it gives CASSPIRAGELFF.

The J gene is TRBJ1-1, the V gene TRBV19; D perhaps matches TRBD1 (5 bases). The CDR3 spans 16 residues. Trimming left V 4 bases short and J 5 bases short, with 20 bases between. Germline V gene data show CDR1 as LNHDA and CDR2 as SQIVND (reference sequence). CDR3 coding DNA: TGTGCCAGTAGTACCTTACCCGGGGCATCGGGAACTGAAGCTTTCTTT. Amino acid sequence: CASSTLPGASGTEAFF.

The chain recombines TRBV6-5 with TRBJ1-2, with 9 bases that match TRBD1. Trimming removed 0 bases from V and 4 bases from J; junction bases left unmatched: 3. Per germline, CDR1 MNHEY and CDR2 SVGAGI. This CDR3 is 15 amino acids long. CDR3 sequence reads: CASSYSDRGTYGYTF. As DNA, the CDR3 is TGTGCCAGCAGTTACTCAGACAGGGGGACCTATGGCTACACCTTC.

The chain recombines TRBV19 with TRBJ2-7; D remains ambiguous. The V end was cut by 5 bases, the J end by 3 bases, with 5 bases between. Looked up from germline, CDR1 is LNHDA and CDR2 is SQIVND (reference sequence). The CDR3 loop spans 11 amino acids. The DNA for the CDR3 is TGTGCCAGTAGTGGAGACTACGAGCAGTACTTC. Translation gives CASSGDYEQYF.

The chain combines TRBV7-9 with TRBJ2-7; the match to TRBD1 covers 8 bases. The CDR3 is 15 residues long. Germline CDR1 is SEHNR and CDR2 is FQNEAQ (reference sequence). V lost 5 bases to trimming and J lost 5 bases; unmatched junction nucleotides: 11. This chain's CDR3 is CASSNTGGIFNEQYF. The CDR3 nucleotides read TGTGCCAGCAGCAATACAGGGGGGATTTTCAACGAGCAGTACTTC.

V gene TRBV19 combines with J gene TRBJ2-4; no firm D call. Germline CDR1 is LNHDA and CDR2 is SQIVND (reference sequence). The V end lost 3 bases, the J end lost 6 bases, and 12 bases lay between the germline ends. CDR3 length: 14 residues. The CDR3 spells CASSMNSAGNIQYF. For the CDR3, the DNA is TGTGCCAGTAGTATGAATTCCGCAGGAAACATTCAGTACTTC.

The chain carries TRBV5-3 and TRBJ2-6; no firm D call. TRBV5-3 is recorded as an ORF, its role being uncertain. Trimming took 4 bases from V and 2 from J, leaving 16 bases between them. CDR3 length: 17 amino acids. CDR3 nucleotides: TGTGCCAGAAGCCTTAAAAGGACCCTCCCTGGGGCCAACGTCCTGACTTTC. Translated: CARSLKRTLPGANVLTF.

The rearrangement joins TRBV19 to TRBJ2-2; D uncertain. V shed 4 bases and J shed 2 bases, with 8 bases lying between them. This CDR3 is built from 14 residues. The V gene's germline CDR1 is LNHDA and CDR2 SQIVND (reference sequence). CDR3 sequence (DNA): TGTGCCAGTAGTACCCCAGAAAACACCGGGGAGCTGTTTTTT. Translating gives CASSTPENTGELFF.

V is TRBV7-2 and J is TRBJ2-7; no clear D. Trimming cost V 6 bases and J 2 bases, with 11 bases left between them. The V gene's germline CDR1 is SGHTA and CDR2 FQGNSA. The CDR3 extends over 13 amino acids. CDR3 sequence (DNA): TGTGCCAGCAGTCCACTGCGTGCCTACGAGCAGTACTTC. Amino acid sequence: CASSPLRAYEQYF. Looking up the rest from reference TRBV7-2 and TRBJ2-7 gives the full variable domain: GAGVSQSPSNKVTEKGKDVELRCDPISGHTALYWYRQSLGQGLEFLIYFQGNSAPDKSGLPSDRFSAERTGGSVSTLTIQRTQQEDSAVYLCASSPLRAYEQYFGPGTRLTVT.

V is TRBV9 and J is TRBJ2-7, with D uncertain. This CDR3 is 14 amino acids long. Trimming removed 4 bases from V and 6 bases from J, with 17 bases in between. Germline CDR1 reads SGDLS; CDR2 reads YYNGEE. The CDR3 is CASSPAYRSREQYF. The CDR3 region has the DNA TGTGCCAGCAGCCCAGCGTATAGGTCTCGCGAGCAGTACTTC. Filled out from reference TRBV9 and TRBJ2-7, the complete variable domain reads DSGVTQTPKHLITATGQRVTLRCSPRSGDLSVYWYQQSLDQGLQFLIQYYNGEERAKGNILERFSAQQFPDLHSELNLSSLELGDSALYFCASSPAYRSREQYFGPGTRLTVT.

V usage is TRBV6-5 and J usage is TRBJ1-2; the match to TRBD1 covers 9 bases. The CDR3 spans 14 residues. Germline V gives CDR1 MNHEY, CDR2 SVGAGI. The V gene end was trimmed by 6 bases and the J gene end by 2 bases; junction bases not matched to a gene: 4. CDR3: CASSQTGGNYGYTF. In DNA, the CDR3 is TGTGCCAGCAGCCAGACAGGGGGGAACTATGGCTACACCTTC.

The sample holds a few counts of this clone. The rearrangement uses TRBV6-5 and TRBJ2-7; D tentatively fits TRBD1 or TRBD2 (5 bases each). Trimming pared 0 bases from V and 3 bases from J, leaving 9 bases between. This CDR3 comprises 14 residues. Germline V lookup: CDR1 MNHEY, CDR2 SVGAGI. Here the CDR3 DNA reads TGTGCCAGCAGTTACTCGGCAGGGAGCTACGAGCAGTACTTC. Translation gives CASSYSAGSYEQYF.

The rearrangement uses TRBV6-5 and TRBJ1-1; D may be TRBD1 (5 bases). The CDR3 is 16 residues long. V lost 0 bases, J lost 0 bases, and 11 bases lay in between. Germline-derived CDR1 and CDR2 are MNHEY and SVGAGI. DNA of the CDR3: TGTGCCAGCAGTTACTCGATACAGGAGTTGAACACTGAAGCTTTCTTT. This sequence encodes CASSYSIQELNTEAFF.

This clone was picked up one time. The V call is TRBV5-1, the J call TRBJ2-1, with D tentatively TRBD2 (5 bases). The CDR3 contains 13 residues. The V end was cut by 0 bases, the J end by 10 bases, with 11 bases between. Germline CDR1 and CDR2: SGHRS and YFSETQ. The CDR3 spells CASSLVPGGEQFF. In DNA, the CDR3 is TGCGCCAGCAGCTTGGTGCCCGGCGGGGAGCAGTTCTTC.

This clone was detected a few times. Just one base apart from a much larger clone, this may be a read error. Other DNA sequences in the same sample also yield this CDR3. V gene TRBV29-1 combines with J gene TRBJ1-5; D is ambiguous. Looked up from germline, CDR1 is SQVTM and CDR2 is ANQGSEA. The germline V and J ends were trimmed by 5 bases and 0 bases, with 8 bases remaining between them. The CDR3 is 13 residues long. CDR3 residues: CSVTGNSNQPQHF. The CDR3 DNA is TGCAGCGTTACTGGCAATAGCAATCAGCCCCAGCATTTT.

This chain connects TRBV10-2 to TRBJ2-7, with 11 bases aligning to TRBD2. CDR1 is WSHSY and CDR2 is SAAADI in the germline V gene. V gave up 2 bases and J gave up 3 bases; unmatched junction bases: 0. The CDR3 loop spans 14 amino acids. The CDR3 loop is CASSETSGSYEQYF. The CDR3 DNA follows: TGCGCCAGCAGTGAGACTAGCGGGAGCTACGAGCAGTACTTC.

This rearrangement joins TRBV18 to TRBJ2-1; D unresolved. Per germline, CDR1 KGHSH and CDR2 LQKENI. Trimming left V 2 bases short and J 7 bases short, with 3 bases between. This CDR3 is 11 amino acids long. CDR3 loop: CASSPENEQFF. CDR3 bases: TGTGCCAGCTCACCAGAGAATGAGCAGTTCTTC. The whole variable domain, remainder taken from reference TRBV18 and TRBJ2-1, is NAGVMQNPRHLVRRRGQEARLRCSPMKGHSHVYWYRQLPEEGLKFMVYLQKENIIDESGMPKERFSAEFPKEGPSILRIQQVVRGDSAAYFCASSPENEQFFGPGTRLTVL.

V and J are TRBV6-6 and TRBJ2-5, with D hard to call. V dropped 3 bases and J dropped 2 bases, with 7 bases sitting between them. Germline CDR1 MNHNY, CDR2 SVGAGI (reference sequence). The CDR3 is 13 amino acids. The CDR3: CASSYGQQETQYF. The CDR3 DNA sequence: TGTGCCAGCAGTTATGGTCAGCAAGAGACCCAGTACTTC.

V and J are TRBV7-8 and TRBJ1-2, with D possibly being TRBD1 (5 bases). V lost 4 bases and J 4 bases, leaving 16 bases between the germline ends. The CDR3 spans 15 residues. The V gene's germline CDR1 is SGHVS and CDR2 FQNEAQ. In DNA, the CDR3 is TGTGCCAGCAGCTCCCGGGACCGCCTAATCTATGGCTACACCTTC. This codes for CASSSRDRLIYGYTF.

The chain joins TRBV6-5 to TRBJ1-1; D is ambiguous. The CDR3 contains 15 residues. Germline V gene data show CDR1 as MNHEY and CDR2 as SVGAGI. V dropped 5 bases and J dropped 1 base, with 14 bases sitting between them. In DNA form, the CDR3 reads TGTGCCAGCAGTCTTCTTGATACCTCGAACACTGAAGCTTTCTTT. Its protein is CASSLLDTSNTEAFF.

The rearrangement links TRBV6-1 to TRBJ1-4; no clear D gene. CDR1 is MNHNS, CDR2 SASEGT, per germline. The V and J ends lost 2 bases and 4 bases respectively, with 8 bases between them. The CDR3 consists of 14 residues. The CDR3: CASSEPGINEKLFF. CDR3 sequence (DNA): TGTGCCAGCAGTGAACCCGGAATTAATGAAAAACTGTTTTTT.

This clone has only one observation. CDR3 nucleotide sequence: TGCGCCAGCAGCACCTCGACAGGGGGCTACTATGGCTACACCTTC. It yields the protein CASSTSTGGYYGYTF. V gene TRBV5-1 combines with J gene TRBJ1-2, with 10 positions matching TRBD1. In germline, CDR1 is SGHRS, CDR2 YFSETQ. There are 15 residues in the CDR3. V shed 4 bases and J 3 bases; nucleotides not matched to a gene: 6.

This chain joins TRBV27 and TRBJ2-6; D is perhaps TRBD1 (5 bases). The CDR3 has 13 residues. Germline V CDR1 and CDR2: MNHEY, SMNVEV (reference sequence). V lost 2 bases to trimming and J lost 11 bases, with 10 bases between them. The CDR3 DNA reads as TGTGCCAGCAGTTTAGGGGCCCCCCACGTCCTGACTTTC. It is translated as CASSLGAPHVLTF.

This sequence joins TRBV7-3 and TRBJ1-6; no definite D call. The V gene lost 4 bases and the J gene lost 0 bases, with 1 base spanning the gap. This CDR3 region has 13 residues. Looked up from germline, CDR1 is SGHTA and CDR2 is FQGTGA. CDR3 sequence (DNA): TGTGCCAGCAGCTACTCCTATAATTCACCCCTCCACTTT. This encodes CASSYSYNSPLHF.

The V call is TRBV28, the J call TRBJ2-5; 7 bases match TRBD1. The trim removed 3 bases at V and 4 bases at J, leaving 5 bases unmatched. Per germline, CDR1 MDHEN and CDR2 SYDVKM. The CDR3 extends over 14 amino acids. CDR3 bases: TGTGCCAGCAGTTTGAAGGGGGCGGGAGAGACCCAGTACTTC. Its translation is CASSLKGAGETQYF. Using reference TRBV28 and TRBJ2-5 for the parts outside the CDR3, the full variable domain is DVKVTQSSRYLVKRTGEKVFLECVQDMDHENMFWYRQDPGLGLRLIYFSYDVKMKEKGDIPEGYSVSREKKERFSLILESASTNQTSMYLCASSLKGAGETQYFGPGTRLLVL.

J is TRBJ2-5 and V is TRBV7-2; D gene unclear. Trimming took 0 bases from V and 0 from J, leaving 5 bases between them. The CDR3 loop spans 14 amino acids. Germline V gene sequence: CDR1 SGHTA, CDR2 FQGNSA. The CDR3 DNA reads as TGTGCCAGCAGCTTAGCCGTGTACCAAGAGACCCAGTACTTC. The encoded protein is CASSLAVYQETQYF.

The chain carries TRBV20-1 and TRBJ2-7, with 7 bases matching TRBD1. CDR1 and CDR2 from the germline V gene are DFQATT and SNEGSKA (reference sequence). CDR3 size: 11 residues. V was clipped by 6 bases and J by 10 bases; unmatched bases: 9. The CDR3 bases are TGCAGTGCCCCGACGGGGACAGAACAGTACTTC. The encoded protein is CSAPTGTEQYF.

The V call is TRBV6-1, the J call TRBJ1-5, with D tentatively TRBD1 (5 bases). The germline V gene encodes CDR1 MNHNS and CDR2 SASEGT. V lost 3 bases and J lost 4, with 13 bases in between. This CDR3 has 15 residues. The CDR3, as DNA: TGTGCCAGCAGTGATCTAAGGGCAGGGAATCAGCCCCAGCATTTT. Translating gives CASSDLRAGNQPQHF.